The subject of this entry is one T cell receptor (beta chain). Profiling relied on immunoSEQ multiplex PCR, and the TCRdb table lists in-frame clones only, not all of them. The sample carries more than 200,000 clones, just over 90% recorded once. There are 15 residues in the CDR3. CDR1 and CDR2 (germline): SNHLY, FYNNEI. Trimming removed 6 bases from V and 2 bases from J; junction bases left unmatched: 7. These data are taken from a study of blood T cell repertoires in COVID-19. Across the whole study: COVID-19 samples collected from the United States, Italy and Spain covered acute and convalescent phases. In each case, the material was cDNA or gDNA derived from T cells, B-cell-depleted T cells, or PBMCs.

Ages ranged from about 18 to 100 years, with residence in under 25 US areas. Among Cohort 3 donors, those recovered had two negative PCRs, clearance, or symptom resolution. The chain carries TRBV2 and TRBJ2-1; TRBD2 matches at 7 bases. The clonotype was recovered from a woman aged 18-29 years who had recovered from COVID-19. Input material: PBMCs or T cells enriched from blood (not recorded which). In nucleotides, the CDR3 is TGTGCCAGCAGCGCTCTGGGGGGGGCCTACAATGAGCAGTTCTTC. Protein sequence: CASSALGGAYNEQFF. The whole variable domain, remainder taken from reference TRBV2 and TRBJ2-1, is EPEVTQTPSHQVTQMGQEVILRCVPISNHLYFYWYRQILGQKVEFLVSFYNNEISEKSEIFDDQFSVERPDGSNFTLKIRSTKLEDSAMYFCASSALGGAYNEQFFGPGTRLTVL.